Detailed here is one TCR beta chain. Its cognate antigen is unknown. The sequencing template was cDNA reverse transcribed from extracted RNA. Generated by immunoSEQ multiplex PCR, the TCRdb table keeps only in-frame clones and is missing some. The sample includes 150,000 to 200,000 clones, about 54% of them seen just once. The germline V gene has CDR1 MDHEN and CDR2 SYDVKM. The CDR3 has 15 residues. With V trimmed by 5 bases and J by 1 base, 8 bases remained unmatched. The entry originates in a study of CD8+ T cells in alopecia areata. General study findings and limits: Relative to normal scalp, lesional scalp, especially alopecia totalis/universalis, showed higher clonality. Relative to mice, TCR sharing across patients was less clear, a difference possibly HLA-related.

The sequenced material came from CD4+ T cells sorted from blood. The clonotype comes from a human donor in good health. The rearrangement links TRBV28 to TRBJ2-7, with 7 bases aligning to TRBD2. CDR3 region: CASSGSGVYSYEQYF. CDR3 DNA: TGTGCCAGCAGTGGGAGCGGGGTATATTCCTACGAGCAGTACTTC. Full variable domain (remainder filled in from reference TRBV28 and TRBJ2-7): DVKVTQSSRYLVKRTGEKVFLECVQDMDHENMFWYRQDPGLGLRLIYFSYDVKMKEKGDIPEGYSVSREKKERFSLILESASTNQTSMYLCASSGSGVYSYEQYFGPGTRLTVT.